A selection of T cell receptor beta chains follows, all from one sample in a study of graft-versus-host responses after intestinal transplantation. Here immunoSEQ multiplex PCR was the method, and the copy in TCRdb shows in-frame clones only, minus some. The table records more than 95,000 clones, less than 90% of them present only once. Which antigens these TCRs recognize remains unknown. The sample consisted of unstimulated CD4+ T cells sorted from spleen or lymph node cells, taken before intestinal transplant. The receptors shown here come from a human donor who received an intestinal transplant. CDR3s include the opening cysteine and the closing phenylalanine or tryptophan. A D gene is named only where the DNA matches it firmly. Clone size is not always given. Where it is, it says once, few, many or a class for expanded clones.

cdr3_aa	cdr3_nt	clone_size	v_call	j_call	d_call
CAPTWPRDHYEQYF	TGTGCCCCGACCTGGCCGCGGGACCACTACGAGCAGTACTTC	many	TRBV9	TRBJ2-7	-
CSVAGGLLHGYTF	TGCAGCGTTGCGGGGGGACTCCTTCATGGCTACACCTTC	-	TRBV29-1	TRBJ1-2	-
CASSFPSSGRAGEQFF	TGTGCCAGCAGTTTCCCGTCTAGCGGGAGGGCCGGTGAGCAGTTCTTC	-	TRBV28	TRBJ2-1	TRBD2
CASSPTGGRNTEAFF	TGCGCCAGCAGCCCAACAGGGGGCAGGAACACTGAAGCTTTCTTT	-	TRBV5-1	TRBJ1-1	TRBD1
CASSYSKSTEAFF	TGTGCCAGCAGTTACTCGAAATCTACTGAAGCTTTCTTT	-	TRBV6-5	TRBJ1-1	-
CASSLVRGLAGGSVGVNEQFF	TGCGCCAGCAGCTTGGTGAGGGGACTAGCGGGAGGGTCGGTCGGGGTCAATGAGCAGTTCTTC	-	TRBV5-1	TRBJ2-1	TRBD2
CSVRVSGNTIYF	TGCAGCGTCCGGGTCTCTGGAAACACCATATATTTT	-	TRBV29-1	TRBJ1-3	-
CASSLALGRGMQETQYF	TGCGCCAGCAGCTTGGCTTTGGGGCGGGGGATGCAAGAGACCCAGTACTTC	-	TRBV5-1	TRBJ2-5	TRBD2
CASSGLAGGFGELFF	TGTGCCAGCAGTGGACTAGCGGGTGGTTTTGGGGAGCTGTTTTTT	once	TRBV9	TRBJ2-2	TRBD2
CASSDPDRGNQPQHF	TGTGCCAGCAGTGACCCCGACAGGGGCAATCAGCCCCAGCATTTT	-	TRBV6-1	TRBJ1-5	TRBD1
CASSSIAGGTDTQYF	TGCGCCAGCAGCTCCATAGCGGGAGGAACAGATACGCAGTATTTT	-	TRBV5-1	TRBJ2-3	TRBD2
CASASSYNSPLHF	TGTGCCAGTGCAAGCTCCTATAATTCACCCCTCCACTTT	few	TRBV19	TRBJ1-6	-
CASSQGEDTQYF	TGTGCCAGCAGCCAAGGGGAAGATACGCAGTATTTT	-	TRBV7-9	TRBJ2-3	-
CASSTGTGAFF	TGTGCCAGCAGTACAGGGACGGGGGCTTTCTTT	-	TRBV6-1	TRBJ1-1	-
CASAVDTNTDTQYF	TGTGCCAGCGCGGTTGACACGAACACAGATACGCAGTATTTT	-	TRBV2	TRBJ2-3	-
CASSDVGRSYNEQFF	TGCGCCAGCAGTGATGTGGGACGTTCCTACAATGAGCAGTTCTTC	-	TRBV10-1	TRBJ2-1	-
CASSYSAGTSVGELFF	TGTGCCAGCAGTTACTCGGCCGGGACTTCTGTCGGGGAGCTGTTTTTT	-	TRBV6-5	TRBJ2-2	-
CASIPGAWGTEAFF	TGTGCCAGCATCCCAGGGGCCTGGGGCACTGAAGCTTTCTTT	-	TRBV6-6	TRBJ1-1	-
CASSSRTGGLTDTQYF	TGTGCCAGCAGTTCCCGGACAGGGGGACTCACAGATACGCAGTATTTT	-	TRBV28	TRBJ2-3	TRBD1
CAWSVGETQYF	TGTGCCTGGAGTGTTGGGGAGACCCAGTACTTC	-	TRBV30	TRBJ2-5	-
CASSPTTGDTEAFF	TGTGCCAGCAGCCCCACGACAGGGGACACTGAAGCTTTCTTT	-	TRBV14	TRBJ1-1	TRBD1
CSVALLSSGGNNEQFF	TGCAGCGTTGCCCTGCTTTCCAGCGGGGGGAACAATGAGCAGTTCTTC	-	TRBV29-1	TRBJ2-1	TRBD2
CASSLGAYGYTF	TGTGCCAGCAGCTTAGGGGCCTATGGCTACACCTTC	-	TRBV5-6	TRBJ1-2	-
CASSETRYQETQYF	TGTGCCAGCAGTGAAACCCGGTACCAAGAGACCCAGTACTTC	-	TRBV2	TRBJ2-5	-
CASSRLAGGGYTQYF	TGTGCCAGCAGCCGTCTAGCGGGAGGGGGGTATACGCAGTATTTT	-	TRBV6-5	TRBJ2-3	TRBD2
CASSARAQSLAYNEQFF	TGTGCCAGTAGTGCCCGAGCCCAGTCGTTGGCCTACAATGAGCAGTTCTTC	once	TRBV19	TRBJ2-1	-
CASSDAGTVFPYEQYF	TGTGCCAGCAGTGACGCTGGAACAGTTTTTCCCTACGAGCAGTACTTC	-	TRBV6-1	TRBJ2-7	-
CASSPSPGSLGANSPLHF	TGTGCCAGCAGTCCCTCCCCCGGGTCCCTGGGGGCAAATTCACCCCTCCACTTT	-	TRBV28	TRBJ1-6	-
CASSAGEGSSGANVLTF	TGTGCCAGCAGCGCAGGGGAGGGGTCCTCTGGGGCCAACGTCCTGACTTTC	-	TRBV4-2	TRBJ2-6	-
CSASQNTEAFF	TGCAGTGCTTCCCAGAACACTGAAGCTTTCTTT	-	TRBV20-1	TRBJ1-1	-
CASSPPSGGVVNEQFF	TGTGCCAGCTCACCTCCTAGCGGGGGGGTCGTCAATGAGCAGTTCTTC	-	TRBV18	TRBJ2-1	TRBD2
CASKDSSYNSPLHF	TGTGCCAGCAAGGACAGCTCCTATAATTCACCCCTCCACTTT	-	TRBV6-6	TRBJ1-6	-
CASSAQADNEQFF	TGCGCCAGCAGCGCCCAAGCCGACAATGAGCAGTTCTTC	-	TRBV5-1	TRBJ2-1	-
CASSDSSYGYIF	TGCGCCAGCAGTGACTCCAGCTATGGCTACATCTTC	-	TRBV10-1	TRBJ1-2	-
CASSWGLQETQYF	TGCGCCAGCAGCTGGGGATTGCAAGAGACCCAGTACTTC	-	TRBV5-1	TRBJ2-5	-
CASSRPGQGDYEQYF	TGTGCCAGCAGCAGACCGGGACAGGGGGACTACGAGCAGTACTTC	-	TRBV6-6	TRBJ2-7	TRBD1
CSVEEGGSNQPQHF	TGCAGCGTTGAAGAAGGAGGATCCAATCAGCCCCAGCATTTT	-	TRBV29-1	TRBJ1-5	-
CASSSSYEQYF	TGTGCCAGCTCCAGCTCCTACGAGCAGTACTTC	-	TRBV18	TRBJ2-7	-